The T cell receptor (beta chain) under discussion was sequenced for a study of T-cell memory formation after mild COVID-19. The CDR3 sequence is 14 residues long. Unmatched junction bases numbered 13, after V lost 9 bases and J lost 8 bases. The V gene's germline CDR1 is MNHEY and CDR2 SVGEGT. This clonotype was seen a few times. Its antigen is unidentified. From the 5' RACE reads, TCRdb called clonotypes with MiXCR, one entry per CDR3 protein. There are approximately 340,000 distinct CDR3 sequences in the sample; 10% to 15% occur only once, and about a fifth lies in the top ten. Whole-study findings and limits: For contracting clones, CD4+ ones sat mainly in CM and EM, CD8+ in EMRA.

The sequence was collected from a man younger than 35 who had mild COVID-19 (a few samples of this study predate the infection). Cell type and time point are not known. V usage is TRBV6-2 or TRBV6-3 and J usage is TRBJ2-1; 7 nucleotides align to TRBD1. The sequencing sample was made of PBMCs or a T cell subset sorted from them (not recorded which). In DNA, the CDR3 is TGTGCCAGTGAAACTTTACAGGGGATTGATGAGCAGTTCTTC. Residues: CASETLQGIDEQFF.